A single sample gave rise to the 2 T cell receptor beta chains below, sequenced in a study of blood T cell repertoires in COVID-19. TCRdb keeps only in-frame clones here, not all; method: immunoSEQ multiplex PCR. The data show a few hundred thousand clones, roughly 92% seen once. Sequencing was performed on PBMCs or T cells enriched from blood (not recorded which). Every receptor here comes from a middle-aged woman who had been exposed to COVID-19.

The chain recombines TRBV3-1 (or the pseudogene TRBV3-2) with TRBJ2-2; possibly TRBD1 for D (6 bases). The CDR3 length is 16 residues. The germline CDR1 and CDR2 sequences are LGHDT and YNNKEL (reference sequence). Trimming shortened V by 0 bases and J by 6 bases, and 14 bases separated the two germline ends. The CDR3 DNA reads TGTGCCAGCAGCCAAGACACAGGGATGGGTGCCGGGGAGCTGTTTTTT. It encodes CASSQDTGMGAGELFF.

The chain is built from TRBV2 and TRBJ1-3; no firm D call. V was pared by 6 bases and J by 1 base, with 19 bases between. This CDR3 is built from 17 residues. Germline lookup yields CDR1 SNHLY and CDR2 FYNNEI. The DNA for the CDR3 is TGTGCCAGCAGCATCTTGGGAGGGTTAGATTCTGGAAACACCATATATTTT. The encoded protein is CASSILGGLDSGNTIYF. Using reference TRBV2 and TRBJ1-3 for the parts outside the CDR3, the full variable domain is EPEVTQTPSHQVTQMGQEVILRCVPISNHLYFYWYRQILGQKVEFLVSFYNNEISEKSEIFDDQFSVERPDGSNFTLKIRSTKLEDSAMYFCASSILGGLDSGNTIYFGEGSWLTVV.